This TCR beta chain was profiled in a study of blood T cell repertoires in COVID-19. CDR1 LGHDT and CDR2 YNNKEL come from the germline V gene (reference sequence). The CDR3 totals 15 residues. The V gene lost 1 base and the J gene lost 0 bases, with 7 bases spanning the gap. Sequenced by immunoSEQ multiplex PCR; TCRdb stores in-frame clones only, minus some. The table records 470,000 or so clones, roughly 85% of them present only once. The TCR comes from a human donor in a cohort sampled during active COVID-19. Sequencing was done on a sample of peripheral blood. The chain is built from TRBV3-1 (or the pseudogene TRBV3-2) and TRBJ1-3; D unresolved. The CDR3 DNA is TGTGCCAGCAGCCAAGTAGCGTACTCTGGAAACACCATATATTTT. Protein sequence: CASSQVAYSGNTIYF.